This T cell receptor beta chain was retrieved from a study of T cell responses to AZD1222 COVID-19 vaccine. Broader study findings: A mostly white British donor set with more females was recruited, and clonal diversity was possibly underestimated. Spike-specific TCR breadth and depth went up after people got two AZD1222 doses.

In its sample, this clone was seen once. Antigen specificity is unknown. Germline lookup yields CDR1 SGDLS and CDR2 YYNGEE. The length of the CDR3 is 16 residues. The V end lost 0 bases, the J end lost 2 bases, and 15 bases lay between the germline ends. Assay used: immunoSEQ multiplex PCR; TCRdb lists only in-frame clones, some missing. In the table there are approximately 130,000 clones, around 90% of which are singletons. Pooling covered second doses at about 4 or about 12 weeks. The sequence derives from an adult who received the AZD1222 COVID-19 vaccine. The J gene is TRBJ2-7, the V gene TRBV9; perhaps D is TRBD1 or TRBD2 (5 bases each). The material was peripheral blood, obtained 28 days after the second AZD1222 dose. CDR3 in DNA: TGTGCCAGCAGCGTAGGGGGGATTGGAACCACCTACGAGCAGTACTTC. It is translated as CASSVGGIGTTYEQYF.